The 9 T cell receptor beta chains presented below share a single source sample, sequenced in a study of cytomegalovirus exposure and HLA in healthy donors. The study ran its PCR with 60 Vbeta and 13 Jbeta primers. Sequencing was performed with immunoSEQ multiplex PCR; in TCRdb, only in-frame clones are kept and a portion is missing. The table has some 240,000 clones, approximately 80% seen once. The sequencing sample was made of PBMCs. The receptors stem from a male donor in good health and CMV-seronegative.

The CDR3 loop is CASSLAGTGIQDIQYF. In DNA, the CDR3 is TGCGCCAGCAGCTTAGCCGGGACAGGGATTCAGGACATTCAGTACTTC. The chain is built from TRBV5-1 and TRBJ2-4, with TRBD1 matching over 9 bases. The CDR3 is 16 amino acids. Per germline, CDR1 SGHRS and CDR2 YFSETQ. With 2 bases clipped from V and 8 bases from J, the junction kept 11 bases outside the gene matches.

The V gene is TRBV19, the J gene TRBJ1-1; a possible D gene is TRBD1 (6 bases). V was trimmed by 6 bases and J by 0 bases, leaving 11 bases between them. The CDR3 has 14 amino acids. The V gene's germline CDR1 is LNHDA and CDR2 SQIVND (reference sequence). Here the CDR3 DNA reads TGTGCCAGTAGCGGACAGACCTTGAACACTGAAGCTTTCTTT. Its protein is CASSGQTLNTEAFF.

The V and J genes are TRBV29-1 and TRBJ2-7; 8 bases line up with TRBD2. Germline lookup yields CDR1 SQVTM and CDR2 ANQGSEA. This CDR3 is built from 15 residues. V lost 4 bases, J lost 6 bases, and 14 bases stayed unmatched. CDR3 residues: CSVGLANPGALEQYF. CDR3 bases: TGCAGCGTTGGACTAGCGAACCCGGGGGCTCTCGAGCAGTACTTC.

This clone showed up just a few times. The chain carries TRBV10-3 and TRBJ1-1; D is unresolved. The CDR3 runs 14 residues. Trimming cost V 10 bases and J 3 bases, with 18 bases left between them. Germline CDR1 and CDR2: ENHRY and SYGVKD. The CDR3 bases are TGTGCCACCCGTTCGACGGAGATGTACACTGAAGCTTTCTTT. It yields the protein CATRSTEMYTEAFF.

The V gene is TRBV18, the J gene TRBJ2-5; maybe TRBD2 (5 bases). Trimming stripped 3 bases from V and 3 bases from J, with 17 bases between. The germline V gene has CDR1 KGHSH and CDR2 LQKENI. The CDR3 is 16 residues long. CDR3 residues: CASSPILVERKETQYF. The DNA for the CDR3 is TGTGCCAGCTCACCTATCCTAGTCGAGCGGAAAGAGACCCAGTACTTC.

This chain joins TRBV7-2 and TRBJ1-4, with 7 bases fitting TRBD1. The CDR3 has 16 residues. Germline CDR1 reads SGHTA; CDR2 reads FQGNSA. V gave up 7 bases and J gave up 7 bases; unmatched junction bases: 15. The CDR3 reads CASTATVGQVGEKLFF. The DNA for the CDR3 is TGTGCCAGCACCGCTACCGTCGGACAGGTCGGTGAAAAACTGTTTTTT.

V and J are TRBV6-1 and TRBJ1-4; tentative D call: TRBD1 (6 bases). This CDR3 comprises 13 residues. V was trimmed by 6 bases and J by 6 bases, leaving 11 bases between them. Germline V gives CDR1 MNHNS, CDR2 SASEGT. This CDR3 reads CASRDSQYEKLFF. Written as DNA, the CDR3 is TGTGCCAGCAGGGACAGTCAGTATGAAAAACTGTTTTTT.

V gene TRBV6-5 combines with J gene TRBJ1-3; D might be TRBD1 (6 bases). V was pared by 0 bases and J by 3 bases, with 12 bases between. Germline V gives CDR1 MNHEY, CDR2 SVGAGI. This CDR3 is 16 amino acids long. CDR3 loop: CASSYSGRGSGNTIYF. CDR3 bases: TGTGCCAGCAGTTACTCGGGCAGGGGAAGTGGAAACACCATATATTTT.

The chain links TRBV6-4 to TRBJ2-2, with D maybe TRBD1 (5 bases). CDR1 and CDR2 (germline): MRHNA, SNTAGT. This CDR3 has 13 residues. V lost 6 bases and J lost 7, with 12 bases in between. This chain's CDR3 is CASRDQGFGELFF. The DNA of the CDR3 is TGTGCCAGCAGAGACCAGGGATTCGGGGAGCTGTTTTTT.